The next 18 T cell receptor beta chains were all read from a single sample in a study of low-dose radiotherapy and immunotherapy resistance in tumors. TRAV- and TRBV-specific primers primed first-strand cDNA, covering alpha and beta chains. A constant-region primer paired with the V-primer adapter amplified TCRs over about 20 PCR cycles. One entry per CDR3 protein results from TCRdb running MiXCR on the reads. Of 95,000 to 100,000 distinct CDR3 sequences in the sample, less than 25% were seen once. Time point denoted: after trial treatment. Regarding treatment: LDRT plus nivolumab, ipilimumab, low-dose cyclophosphamide and aspirin (RACIN trial). The material was PBMCs, obtained after low-dose radiotherapy plus immunotherapy. The receptor source for this set is a male donor with prostate cancer.

There are many counts of this clonotype. The V call is TRBV5-1, the J call TRBJ1-6; 10 bases fit TRBD1. Germline lookup yields CDR1 SGHRS and CDR2 YFSETQ. CDR3 length equals 16 residues. V lost 3 bases to trimming and J lost 5 bases; unmatched junction nucleotides: 5. The CDR3 is CASSWTGTGDNSPLHF. The CDR3 nucleotides are TGCGCCAGCAGCTGGACCGGGACAGGGGATAATTCACCCCTCCACTTT.

This clonotype was detected ten times or more. The chain uses TRBV5-1 and TRBJ2-2; 11 bases are a match to TRBD1. Germline V CDR1 and CDR2: SGHRS, YFSETQ. V shed 4 bases, J shed 2 bases, and the junction held 13 bases outside the gene matches. The CDR3 loop spans 19 amino acids. CDR3 sequence: CASSPDRGPKKTNTGELFF. CDR3 DNA sequence: TGCGCCAGCAGCCCGGACAGGGGGCCAAAAAAAACTAACACCGGGGAGCTGTTTTTT. Variable domain in full (rest from reference TRBV5-1 and TRBJ2-2): KAGVTQTPRYLIKTRGQQVTLSCSPISGHRSVSWYQQTPGQGLQFLFEYFSETQRNKGNFPGRFSGRQFSNSRSEMNVSTLELGDSALYLCASSPDRGPKKTNTGELFFGEGSRLTVL.

This clonotype was seen ten or more times. V usage is TRBV18 and J usage is TRBJ2-7; D call uncertain. Trimming cost V 0 bases and J 3 bases, with 9 bases left between them. Germline CDR1 KGHSH, CDR2 LQKENI. This CDR3 has 14 residues. Written as DNA, the CDR3 is TGTGCCAGCTCACCACCGGCAGTGGGCTACGAGCAGTACTTC. Amino acids: CASSPPAVGYEQYF.

This clonotype was observed a handful of times. The rearrangement uses TRBV6-1 and TRBJ1-1; TRBD1 is a possible D gene (5 bases). Germline assignment: CDR1 MNHNS and CDR2 SASEGT. This CDR3 comprises 14 residues. Between the trimmed V and J ends, which lost 10 bases and 3 bases, there was a span of 18 bases. CDR3 nucleotides: TGTGCCACCCGATGGGGCGGAGAGTACACTGAAGCTTTCTTT. Its protein product is CATRWGGEYTEAFF.

This clonotype has ten or more counts. One junction end disagrees with the germline gene, perhaps due to a read error. The V gene is TRBV6-1, the J gene TRBJ2-7, with 7 bases matching TRBD2. The germline gives CDR1 MNHNS, CDR2 SASEGT. CDR3 length: 14 amino acids. CDR3 loop: CASSEAGLTYEQYF. CDR3 bases: TGTGCCAGCAGCGAAGCGGGGTTGACCTACGAGCAGTACTTC.

This clonotype was detected many times. The chain carries TRBV19 and TRBJ2-7; 9 positions agree with TRBD1. Trimming took 3 bases from V and 4 from J; bases not matched to a gene: 4. The CDR3 sequence is 14 residues long. Looked up from germline, CDR1 is LNHDA and CDR2 is SQIVND (reference sequence). CDR3 nucleotide sequence: TGTGCCAGTAGTATGGGACAGGGTCCTTACGAGCAGTACTTC. Amino acid sequence: CASSMGQGPYEQYF.

This sequence joins TRBV12-5 and TRBJ1-2; D is unclear. Germline-derived CDR1 and CDR2 are LGHNT and FRNRAP. This CDR3 is 15 amino acids long. V lost 0 bases, J lost 8 bases, and 16 bases lay in between. For the CDR3, the DNA is TGTGCTAGTGGTTTGGTACCGGTCAGCCTGGGGGGCTACACCTTC. Its translation is CASGLVPVSLGGYTF.

This clonotype was counted at least ten times. The CDR3 here is CATSDFGRNEQFF. CDR3 DNA: TGTGCCACCAGTGATTTTGGTAGGAATGAGCAGTTCTTC. The rearrangement links TRBV24-1 to TRBJ2-1; D not resolved. The V end was cut by 1 base, the J end by 7 bases, with 7 bases between. The germline gives CDR1 KGHDR, CDR2 SFDVKD. The CDR3 contains 13 residues.

Ten or more counts support this clonotype. The J gene is TRBJ1-1, the V gene TRBV29-1, with no clear D. The germline V gene encodes CDR1 SQVTM and CDR2 ANQGSEA. V was pared by 6 bases and J by 4 bases, with 12 bases between. This CDR3 contains 12 residues. The chain's CDR3 is CSVGFWGTEAFF. The CDR3 bases are TGCAGCGTGGGCTTTTGGGGCACTGAAGCTTTCTTT.

There are many counts of this clonotype. The CDR3 sequence is CASSSASGANVLTF. CDR3 in DNA: TGTGCCAGCAGTTCGGCATCTGGGGCCAACGTCCTGACTTTC. The chain joins TRBV6-1 to TRBJ2-6; D is undetermined. The CDR3 consists of 14 residues. The V end was cut by 5 bases, the J end by 1 base, with 6 bases between. The germline V gene encodes CDR1 MNHNS and CDR2 SASEGT.

This clonotype was observed many times. The genes are TRBV6-5 and TRBJ2-1; D is perhaps TRBD1 or TRBD2 (6 bases each). This CDR3 has 16 residues. Germline CDR1 and CDR2: MNHEY and SVGAGI. Trimming stripped 6 bases from V and 6 bases from J, with 21 bases between. DNA for the CDR3: TGTGCCAGCAGCTCTTCCAGGGGCGGGGTGGGCAATGAGCAGTTCTTC. It yields the protein CASSSSRGGVGNEQFF.

Details on this clonotype: This likely came from a read error, as a far larger clone is one base away. The chain links TRBV4-3 to TRBJ2-5; 9 bases line up with TRBD1. The CDR3 extends over 16 amino acids. Germline CDR1 reads LGHNA; CDR2 reads YSLEER. The V gene end was trimmed by 2 bases and the J gene end by 0 bases; junction bases not matched to a gene: 4. The CDR3 reads CASSQTRDRDQETQYF. The CDR3 bases are TGCGCCAGCAGCCAAACACGGGACAGGGACCAAGAGACCCAGTACTTC.

This clonotype has a count of ten or more. The gene calls are TRBV28 and TRBJ2-4; D is perhaps TRBD1 (5 bases). The CDR3 is made up of 12 amino acids. CDR1 is MDHEN and CDR2 is SYDVKM in the germline V gene. V lost 2 bases and J lost 9, with 8 bases in between. The CDR3 nucleotides are TGTGCCAGCAGTTTACGACAGAGCATTCAGTACTTC. Encoded protein: CASSLRQSIQYF.

The V and J genes are TRBV28 and TRBJ1-5; the D is unclear. The CDR3 covers 12 residues. The V end lost 11 bases, the J end lost 3 bases, and 11 bases lay between the germline ends. Germline V CDR1 and CDR2: MDHEN, SYDVKM. CDR3 in DNA: TGTGCCTGCAATACCATCAATCAGCCCCAGCATTTT. Encoded protein: CACNTINQPQHF. The whole variable domain, remainder taken from reference TRBV28 and TRBJ1-5, is DVKVTQSSRYLVKRTGEKVFLECVQDMDHENMFWYRQDPGLGLRLIYFSYDVKMKEKGDIPEGYSVSREKKERFSLILESASTNQTSMYLCACNTINQPQHFGDGTRLSIL.

This clonotype appeared a few times. The chain carries TRBV25-1 and TRBJ1-6; D ambiguous. CDR3 length equals 13 residues. Per the germline V gene, CDR1 is MGHDK and CDR2 is SYGVNS. V lost 3 bases and J 6 bases, leaving 6 bases between the germline ends. The CDR3 protein is CASSDDINSPLHF. The CDR3 DNA is TGTGCCAGCAGTGACGACATTAATTCACCCCTCCACTTT.

The sample holds many counts of this clonotype. This sequence joins TRBV18 and TRBJ1-2; D gene ambiguous. The CDR3 spans 15 residues. The germline gives CDR1 KGHSH, CDR2 LQKENI. Trimming left V 2 bases short and J 5 bases short, with 15 bases between. CDR3 in amino acids: CASSPGPSGEYGYTF. Here the CDR3 DNA reads TGTGCCAGCTCACCAGGTCCCAGCGGGGAATATGGCTACACCTTC.

Notes on this clonotype: With a far larger clone one base away, a read error is the likely cause. The CDR3 coding sequence is TGTGCCATCAGACCTCGTGACAGGTTTAGTGGCTACACCTTC. It translates to CAIRPRDRFSGYTF. V and J are TRBV13 and TRBJ1-2; D may be TRBD1 (6 bases). Trimming stripped 10 bases from V and 7 bases from J, with 22 bases between. CDR1 is PRHDT, CDR2 FYEKMQ, per germline (reference sequence). The CDR3 contains 14 residues.

This clonotype was recorded many times. The genes are TRBV10-3 and TRBJ2-1; no clear D. The CDR3 is 18 residues long. V was shortened by 0 bases and J by 6 bases, with 21 bases between the two germline ends. The germline CDR1 and CDR2 sequences are ENHRY and SYGVKD. The CDR3 region is CAISESTRNKGHLNEQFF. CDR3 bases: TGTGCCATCAGTGAGTCGACTCGCAATAAGGGCCACCTCAATGAGCAGTTCTTC.